This T cell receptor (beta chain) came from a study of T cell repertoires in cytomegalovirus infection. Study in general: From public TCR beta signatures came an indication of both CMV infection and matching HLA type.

TCRdb called the reads again in MiXCR, with one record for every CDR3 protein. The profile covers 450,000 to 600,000 distinct CDR3 sequences, with about 44% appearing a single time and about two fifths taken by the ten largest. Germline CDR1 reads LNHDA; CDR2 reads SQIVND (reference sequence). There are 13 residues in the CDR3. Trimming cost V 5 bases and J 2 bases, with 10 bases left between them. A few counts support this clonotype. Its matching antigen is unknown. The V call is TRBV19, the J call TRBJ2-7; D ambiguous. Sequences were derived from cultured PBMCs, sampled from culture after CMV antigen stimulation. The source is a human donor in good health (CMV status not recorded). Some clones in this sample may be carry-over from other donors' samples. CDR3 protein: CASSPMGTYEQYF. DNA of the CDR3: TGTGCCAGTAGTCCTATGGGGACCTACGAGCAGTACTTC.